The 12 T cell receptor beta chains below all came from one sample that was sequenced in a study of shared clonotypes between healthy human individuals. Clones were read by immunoSEQ multiplex PCR, and TCRdb kept only the in-frame ones, dropping some. Of some 740,000 clones listed, over 90% are singletons. Naivety among CD8 cells was defined by CD45RO negativity and positive CCR7 selection, thereby excluding terminally differentiated effector memory CD45RA+ cells. The sample consisted of naive CD8+ T cells sorted from blood. The receptors stem from a young man in good health.

The chain uses TRBV6-5 and TRBJ2-7, with D unclear. Germline assignment: CDR1 MNHEY and CDR2 SVGAGI. The CDR3 is 10 residues long. Trimming shortened V by 5 bases and J by 7 bases, and 6 bases separated the two germline ends. As DNA, the CDR3 is TGTGCCAGCAGTGCGACAGAGCAGTACTTC. This sequence encodes CASSATEQYF.

The chain employs TRBV6-5 and TRBJ2-5; D gene unclear. TRBJ2-7 explains the end of the DNA better; the J call may be wrong. The CDR3 spans 12 residues. The germline gives CDR1 MNHEY, CDR2 SVGAGI. The CDR3 loop is CASRGISYEQYF. The CDR3 nucleotides read TGTGCCAGCAGGGGCATCTCCTACGAGCAGTACTTC.

The chain couples TRBV29-1 to TRBJ2-7; weak D call: TRBD2 (6 bases). CDR1 is SQVTM and CDR2 is ANQGSEA in the germline V gene. This CDR3 contains 11 residues. Trimming pared 6 bases from V and 7 bases from J, leaving 13 bases between. In nucleotides, the CDR3 is TGCAGCGTCGGAGGGGACTCGGAGCAGTACTTC. Protein sequence: CSVGGDSEQYF.

The J gene is TRBJ2-1, the V gene TRBV7-3; 10 bases are a match to TRBD2. The germline gives CDR1 SGHTA, CDR2 FQGTGA. Losses at the gene ends were 5 bases for V and 3 bases for J; bases not matched to a gene: 4. CDR3 length: 15 amino acids. The CDR3 DNA sequence: TGTGCCAGCAGCCCCGGACTAGCGGACTACAATGAGCAGTTCTTC. Encoded protein: CASSPGLADYNEQFF.

The rearrangement joins TRBV10-1 to TRBJ2-3, with D hard to call. This CDR3 spans 13 amino acids. V was clipped by 3 bases and J by 2 bases, with 6 bases between them. The germline gives CDR1 WNHNN, CDR2 SYGVQD (reference sequence). The CDR3 sequence is CASSETATDTQYF. For the CDR3, the DNA is TGCGCCAGCAGTGAAACTGCCACAGATACGCAGTATTTT.

The CDR3 spells CASSLEVSGISYNEQFF. Written as DNA, the CDR3 is TGCGCCAGCAGCTTGGAAGTTAGCGGGATTTCCTACAATGAGCAGTTCTTC. V usage is TRBV5-1 and J usage is TRBJ2-1; 8 bases line up with TRBD2. Germline CDR1 SGHRS, CDR2 YFSETQ. This CDR3 is built from 17 residues. V trimming: 0 bases; J trimming: 1 base; junction bases outside the gene matches: 6. Supplemented by reference TRBV5-1 and TRBJ2-1, the full variable domain reads KAGVTQTPRYLIKTRGQQVTLSCSPISGHRSVSWYQQTPGQGLQFLFEYFSETQRNKGNFPGRFSGRQFSNSRSEMNVSTLELGDSALYLCASSLEVSGISYNEQFFGPGTRLTVL.

The CDR3 DNA follows: TGTGCCAGCAGCCTTGGGACTAGCGGGACTGAGCAGTTCTTC. This gives the protein CASSLGTSGTEQFF. The gene calls are TRBV7-9 and TRBJ2-1, with TRBD2 matching over 13 bases. Trimming cost V 5 bases and J 9 bases; bases outside gene matches: 4. The CDR3 consists of 14 residues. Germline V gives CDR1 SEHNR, CDR2 FQNEAQ (reference sequence).

The chain has TRBV10-2 and TRBJ1-5; 7 positions agree with TRBD1. This CDR3 has 15 residues. Germline V gene lookup returns CDR1 WSHSY and CDR2 SAAADI. V dropped 2 bases and J dropped 1; count of bases not matched to a gene: 2. CDR3 in DNA: TGCGCCAGCAGTGAGGAGGGACAGAGCAATCAGCCCCAGCATTTT. Translation gives CASSEEGQSNQPQHF.

V gene TRBV7-9 combines with J gene TRBJ2-5; unclear D gene. The CDR3 has 14 amino acids. V lost 1 base and J 0 bases, leaving 6 bases between the germline ends. The germline V gene encodes CDR1 SEHNR and CDR2 FQNEAQ (reference sequence). The CDR3 loop is CASSLGLDQETQYF. The CDR3 DNA sequence: TGTGCCAGCAGCTTAGGGCTAGACCAAGAGACCCAGTACTTC.

This rearrangement joins TRBV5-1 to TRBJ1-1, with 9 bases that match TRBD1. The J segment lost 8 bases and the V segment lost 4 bases, leaving 6 bases of the junction unmatched. CDR1 is SGHRS and CDR2 is YFSETQ in the germline V gene. The CDR3 spans 13 residues. The CDR3: CASSQTGGIEAFF. Here the CDR3 DNA reads TGCGCCAGCAGCCAAACAGGGGGCATCGAAGCTTTCTTT.

The rearrangement uses TRBV19 and TRBJ2-1; D is unresolved. The ends were cut back, 3 bases at V and 4 bases at J, with 13 bases in the middle. CDR1 and CDR2 (germline): LNHDA, SQIVND (reference sequence). This CDR3 region has 15 residues. The CDR3 loop reads CASSIGRPAYNEQFF. The CDR3, as DNA: TGTGCCAGTAGTATCGGACGGCCTGCTTACAATGAGCAGTTCTTC.

The chain recombines TRBV7-9 with TRBJ2-5; D is uncertain. Trimming removed 7 bases at V and 4 bases at J, with 13 bases between. The length of the CDR3 is 13 residues. Germline values: CDR1 SEHNR, CDR2 FQNEAQ (reference sequence). Here the CDR3 reads CASNPPRIETQYF. The CDR3 DNA sequence: TGTGCCAGCAACCCACCGCGGATAGAGACCCAGTACTTC.